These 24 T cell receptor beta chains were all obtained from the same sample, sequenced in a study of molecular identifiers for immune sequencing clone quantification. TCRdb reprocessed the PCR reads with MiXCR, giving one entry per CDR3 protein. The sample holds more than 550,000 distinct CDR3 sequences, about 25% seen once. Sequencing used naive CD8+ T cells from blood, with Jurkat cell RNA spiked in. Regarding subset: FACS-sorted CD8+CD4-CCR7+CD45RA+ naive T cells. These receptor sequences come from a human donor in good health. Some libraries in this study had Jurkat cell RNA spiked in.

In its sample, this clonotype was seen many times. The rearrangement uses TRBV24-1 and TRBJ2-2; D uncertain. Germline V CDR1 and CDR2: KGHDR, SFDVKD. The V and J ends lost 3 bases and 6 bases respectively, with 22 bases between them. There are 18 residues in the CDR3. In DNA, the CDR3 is TGTGCCACCAGTGATGGCGGCCCTTCCCGATCGCACGCCGGGGAGCTGTTTTTT. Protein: CATSDGGPSRSHAGELFF.

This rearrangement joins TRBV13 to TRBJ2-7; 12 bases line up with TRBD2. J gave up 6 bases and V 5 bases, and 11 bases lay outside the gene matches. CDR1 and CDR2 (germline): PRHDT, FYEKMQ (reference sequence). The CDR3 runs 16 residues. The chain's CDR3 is CASSPKGLAGGSEQYF. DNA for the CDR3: TGTGCCAGCAGCCCTAAGGGGCTAGCGGGAGGGTCCGAGCAGTACTTC.

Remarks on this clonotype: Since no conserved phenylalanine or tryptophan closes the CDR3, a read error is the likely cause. The chain's CDR3 is CASSPTGRNYGYTL. CDR3 nucleotide sequence: TGTGCCAGCAGCCCGACGGGACGGAACTATGGCTACACCCTC. This chain uses TRBV12-3 or TRBV12-4 with TRBJ1-2; D is perhaps TRBD1 (5 bases). The CDR3 is 14 residues long. V lost 6 bases and J 2 bases, leaving 13 bases between the germline ends.

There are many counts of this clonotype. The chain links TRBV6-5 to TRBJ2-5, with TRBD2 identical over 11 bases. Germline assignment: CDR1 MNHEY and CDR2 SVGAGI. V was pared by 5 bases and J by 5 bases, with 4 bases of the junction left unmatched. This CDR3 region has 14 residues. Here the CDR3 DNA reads TGTGCCAGCAGTCCACTAGCGGGAGTGGAGACCCAGTACTTC. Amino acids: CASSPLAGVETQYF.

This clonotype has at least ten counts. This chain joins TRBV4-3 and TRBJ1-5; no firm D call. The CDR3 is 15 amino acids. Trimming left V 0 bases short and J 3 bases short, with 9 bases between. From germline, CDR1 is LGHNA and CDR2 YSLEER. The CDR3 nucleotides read TGCGCCAGCAGCCAAGAATGGCTGAACAATCAGCCCCAGCATTTT. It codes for CASSQEWLNNQPQHF.

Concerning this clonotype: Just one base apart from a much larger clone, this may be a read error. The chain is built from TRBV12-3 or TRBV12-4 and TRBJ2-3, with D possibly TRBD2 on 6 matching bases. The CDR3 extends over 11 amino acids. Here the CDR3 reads CVTSAARGQYF. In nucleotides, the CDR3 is TGTGTCACCTCGGCCGCGCGGGGGCAGTATTTT.

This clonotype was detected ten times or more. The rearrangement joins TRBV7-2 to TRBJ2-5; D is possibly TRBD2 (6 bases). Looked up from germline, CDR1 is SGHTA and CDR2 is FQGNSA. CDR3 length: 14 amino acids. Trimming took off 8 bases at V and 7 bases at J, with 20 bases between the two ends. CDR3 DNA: TGTGCCAGCGGCCGGGGACTGGCCTTAGGGACCCAGTACTTC. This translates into CASGRGLALGTQYF.

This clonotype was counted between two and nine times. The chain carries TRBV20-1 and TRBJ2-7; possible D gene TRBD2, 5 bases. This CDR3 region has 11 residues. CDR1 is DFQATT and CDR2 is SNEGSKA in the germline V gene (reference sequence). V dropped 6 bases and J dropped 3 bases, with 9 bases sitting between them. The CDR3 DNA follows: TGCAGTGCCCTGGGGAGCTACGAGCAGTACTTC. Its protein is CSALGSYEQYF.

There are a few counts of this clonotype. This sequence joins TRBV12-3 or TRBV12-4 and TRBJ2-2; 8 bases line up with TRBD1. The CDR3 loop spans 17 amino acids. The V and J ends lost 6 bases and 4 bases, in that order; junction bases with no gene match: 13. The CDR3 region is CASSPFRQGAATGELFF. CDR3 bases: TGTGCCAGCAGCCCCTTCCGCCAGGGGGCGGCCACCGGGGAGCTGTTTTTT.

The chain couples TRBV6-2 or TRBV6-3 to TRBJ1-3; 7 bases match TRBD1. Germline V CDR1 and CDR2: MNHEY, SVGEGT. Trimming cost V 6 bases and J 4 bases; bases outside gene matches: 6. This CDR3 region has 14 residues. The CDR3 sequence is CASSLGQFGNTIYF. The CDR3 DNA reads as TGTGCCAGCAGCCTGGGACAGTTCGGAAACACCATATATTTT.

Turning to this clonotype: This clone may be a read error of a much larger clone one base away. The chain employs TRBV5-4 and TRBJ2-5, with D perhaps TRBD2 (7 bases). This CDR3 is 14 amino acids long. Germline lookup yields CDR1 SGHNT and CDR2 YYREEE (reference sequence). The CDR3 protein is CASSFFGGGETRYF. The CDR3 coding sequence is TGTGCCAGCAGCTTTTTTGGCGGGGGCGAGACCCGGTACTTC.

CDR3 coding DNA: TGTGCCTGGAGTGTATTGGCGACTGGAAACACCATATATTTT. Its translation is CAWSVLATGNTIYF. This chain joins TRBV30 and TRBJ1-3; D not resolved. Looked up from germline, CDR1 is GTSNPN and CDR2 is SVGIG (reference sequence). The CDR3 sequence is 14 residues long. V lost 0 bases and J 2 bases, leaving 8 bases between the germline ends. Combining the CDR3 with reference TRBV30 and TRBJ1-3 gives the whole variable domain SQTIHQWPATLVQPVGSPLSLECTVEGTSNPNLYWYRQAAGRGLQLLFYSVGIGQISSEVPQNLSASRPQDRQFILSSKKLLLSDSGFYLCAWSVLATGNTIYFGEGSWLTVV.

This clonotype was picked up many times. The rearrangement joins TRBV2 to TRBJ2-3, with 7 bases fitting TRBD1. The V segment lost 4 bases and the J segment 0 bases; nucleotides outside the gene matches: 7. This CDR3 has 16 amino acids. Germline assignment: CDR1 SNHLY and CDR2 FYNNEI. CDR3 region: CASSGDRDASTDTQYF. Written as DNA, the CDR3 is TGTGCCAGCAGTGGGGACAGAGACGCTAGCACAGATACGCAGTATTTT.

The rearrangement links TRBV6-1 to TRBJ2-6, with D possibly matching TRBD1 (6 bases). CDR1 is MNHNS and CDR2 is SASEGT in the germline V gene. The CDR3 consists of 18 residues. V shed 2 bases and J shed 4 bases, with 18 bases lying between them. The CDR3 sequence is CASSEWTALASGANVLTF. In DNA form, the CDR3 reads TGTGCCAGCAGTGAATGGACAGCACTTGCTTCAGGGGCCAACGTCCTGACTTTC.

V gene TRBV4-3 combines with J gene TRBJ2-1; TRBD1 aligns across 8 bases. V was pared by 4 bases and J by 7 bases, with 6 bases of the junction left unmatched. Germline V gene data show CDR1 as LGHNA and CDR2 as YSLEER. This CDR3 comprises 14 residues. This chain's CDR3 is CASSPWTGLNEQFF. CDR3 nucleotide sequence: TGCGCCAGCAGCCCGTGGACAGGGTTAAATGAGCAGTTCTTC.

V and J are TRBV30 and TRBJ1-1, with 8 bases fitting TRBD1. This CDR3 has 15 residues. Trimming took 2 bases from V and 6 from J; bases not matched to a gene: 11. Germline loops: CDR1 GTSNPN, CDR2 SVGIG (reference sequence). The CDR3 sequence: CAWSSAGGGIPEAFF. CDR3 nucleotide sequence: TGTGCCTGGAGTTCAGCAGGGGGCGGGATACCTGAAGCTTTCTTT.

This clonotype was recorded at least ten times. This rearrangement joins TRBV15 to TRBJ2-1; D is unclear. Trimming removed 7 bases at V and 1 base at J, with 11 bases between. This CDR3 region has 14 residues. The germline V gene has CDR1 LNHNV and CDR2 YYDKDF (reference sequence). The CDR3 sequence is CATTASRSYNEQFF. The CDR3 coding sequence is TGTGCCACCACAGCCAGCAGGTCCTACAATGAGCAGTTCTTC.

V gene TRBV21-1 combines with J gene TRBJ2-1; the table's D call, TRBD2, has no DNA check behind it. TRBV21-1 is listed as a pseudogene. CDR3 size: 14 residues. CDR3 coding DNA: TGTGCCAGCAGTCCGGGAGGGGGAAACGATGAGCAGTTCTTC. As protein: CASSPGGGNDEQFF.

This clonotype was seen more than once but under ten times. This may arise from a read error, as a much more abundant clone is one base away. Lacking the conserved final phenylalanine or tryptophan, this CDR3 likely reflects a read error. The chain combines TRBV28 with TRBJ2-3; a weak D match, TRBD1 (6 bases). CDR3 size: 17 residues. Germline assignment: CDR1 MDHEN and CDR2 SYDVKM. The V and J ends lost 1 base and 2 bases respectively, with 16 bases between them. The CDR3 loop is CASSLLGARSFTDTQYL. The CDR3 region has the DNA TGTGCCAGCAGTTTATTGGGGGCCCGATCTTTCACAGATACGCAGTATCTT.

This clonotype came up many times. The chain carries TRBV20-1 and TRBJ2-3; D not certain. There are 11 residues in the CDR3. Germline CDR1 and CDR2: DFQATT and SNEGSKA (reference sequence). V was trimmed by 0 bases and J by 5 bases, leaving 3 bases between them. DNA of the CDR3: TGCAGTGCTAGAGATCAAGATACGCAGTATTTT. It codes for CSARDQDTQYF.

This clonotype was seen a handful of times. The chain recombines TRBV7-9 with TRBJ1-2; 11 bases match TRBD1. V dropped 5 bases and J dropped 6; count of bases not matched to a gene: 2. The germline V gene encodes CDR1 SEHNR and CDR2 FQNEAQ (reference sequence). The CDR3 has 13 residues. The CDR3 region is CASSGTGGNGYTF. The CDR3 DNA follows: TGTGCCAGCAGCGGGACAGGGGGTAATGGCTACACCTTC.

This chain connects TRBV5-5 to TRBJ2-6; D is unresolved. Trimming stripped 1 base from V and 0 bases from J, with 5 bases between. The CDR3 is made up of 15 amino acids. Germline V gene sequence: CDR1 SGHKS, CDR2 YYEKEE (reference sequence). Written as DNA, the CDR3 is TGTGCCAGCAGCTTGCACAGCTCTGGGGCCAACGTCCTGACTTTC. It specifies CASSLHSSGANVLTF.

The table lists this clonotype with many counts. CDR3 in amino acids: CASSRGAGLGSPLHF. In nucleotides, the CDR3 is TGTGCCAGCAGCCGGGGGGCCGGTCTTGGTTCACCCCTCCACTTT. The chain recombines TRBV9 with TRBJ1-6; TRBD1 is a possible D gene (6 bases). Trimming shortened V by 4 bases and J by 9 bases, and 17 bases separated the two germline ends. The CDR3 is 15 amino acids. CDR1 is SGDLS, CDR2 YYNGEE, per germline.

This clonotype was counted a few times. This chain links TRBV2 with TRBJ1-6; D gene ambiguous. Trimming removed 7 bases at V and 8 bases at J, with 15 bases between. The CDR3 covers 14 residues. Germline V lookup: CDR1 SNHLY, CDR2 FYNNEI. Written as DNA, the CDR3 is TGTGCCAGCATTGCGTCATTCGGTTATTCACCCCTCCACTTT. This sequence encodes CASIASFGYSPLHF.